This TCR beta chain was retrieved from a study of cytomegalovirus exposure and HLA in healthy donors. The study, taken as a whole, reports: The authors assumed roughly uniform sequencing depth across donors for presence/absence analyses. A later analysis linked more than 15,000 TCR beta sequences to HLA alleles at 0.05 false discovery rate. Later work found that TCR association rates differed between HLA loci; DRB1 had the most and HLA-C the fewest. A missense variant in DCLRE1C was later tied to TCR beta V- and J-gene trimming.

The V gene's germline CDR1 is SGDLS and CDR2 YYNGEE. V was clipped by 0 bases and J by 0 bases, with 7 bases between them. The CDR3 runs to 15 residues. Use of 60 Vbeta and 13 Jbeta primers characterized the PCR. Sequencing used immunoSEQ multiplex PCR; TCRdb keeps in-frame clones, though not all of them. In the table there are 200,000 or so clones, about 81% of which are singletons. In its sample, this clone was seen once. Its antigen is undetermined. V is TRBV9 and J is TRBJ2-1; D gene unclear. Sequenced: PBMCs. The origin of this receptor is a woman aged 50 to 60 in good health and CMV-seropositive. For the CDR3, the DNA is TGTGCCAGCAGCGTAGATCCGAGCTCCTACAATGAGCAGTTCTTC. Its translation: CASSVDPSSYNEQFF.